This entry concerns a single T cell receptor (beta chain). The source of the sample is a study of blood T cell repertoires in COVID-19. The assay was immunoSEQ multiplex PCR, and TCRdb's table has in-frame clones only and misses some. The sample has around 120,000 clones, around 89% seen once. Sequenced material: peripheral blood. This clonotype was sampled from a woman aged 55-70 years with COVID-19, enrolled during active disease.

As DNA, the CDR3 is TGTGCCAGCAGCTTAGCCGGGGGAACGTACAATGAGCAGTTCTTC. It is translated as CASSLAGGTYNEQFF. The chain recombines TRBV11-1 with TRBJ2-1; weak D call: TRBD2 (6 bases). The CDR3 has 15 amino acids. Germline assignment: CDR1 SGHAT and CDR2 FQDESV (reference sequence). The V end lost 0 bases, the J end lost 4 bases, and 10 bases lay between the germline ends.